This is a list of T cell receptor beta chains from one sample in a study of blood T cell repertoires in COVID-19. The table came from immunoSEQ multiplex PCR; TCRdb's copy has only in-frame clones and leaves some out. Here the sample spans some 370,000 clones, around 83% being singletons. The sequencing sample was made of PBMCs or T cells enriched from blood (not recorded which). Every receptor here comes from a woman in her forties or fifties who had recovered from COVID-19. Both conserved end residues are part of each CDR3. Fields, in order: J gene, D gene, V gene, CDR3 protein, CDR3 DNA. D genes are given only for firm matches.

>TRBJ2-2|.|TRBV7-2
CASSFNRVGGELFF
TGTGCCAGCAGCTTTAACAGGGTTGGCGGGGAGCTGTTTTTT
>TRBJ1-5|.|TRBV15
CATSRGEGSSNQPQHF
TGTGCCACCAGCAGAGGGGAGGGGTCAAGCAATCAGCCCCAGCATTTT
>TRBJ1-1|.|TRBV30
CAWSFSTDTEAFF
TGTGCCTGGAGTTTCAGTACCGACACTGAAGCTTTCTTT
>TRBJ2-5|.|TRBV30
CAWTLGVRQETQYF
TGTGCCTGGACTCTGGGCGTCAGACAAGAGACCCAGTACTTC
>TRBJ2-7|.|TRBV12-3/TRBV12-4
CASSTSTTNVYF
TGTGCCAGCAGTACTTCCACCACCAATGTGTACTTC
>TRBJ2-3|.|TRBV29-1
CSVLKGSTDTQYF
TGCAGCGTCCTCAAGGGGAGCACAGATACGCAGTATTTT
>TRBJ1-1|.|TRBV10-3
CAISERQGSEAFF
TGTGCCATCAGTGAGAGGCAGGGGAGTGAAGCTTTCTTT
>TRBJ1-2|TRBD1|TRBV28
CASSLQGGYGYTF
TGTGCCAGCAGTCTCCAGGGGGGTTATGGCTACACCTTC
>TRBJ2-1|TRBD2|TRBV5-4
CASSLDYSGSQFF
TGTGCCAGCAGCTTGGATTATAGCGGGAGTCAGTTCTTC
>TRBJ2-3|.|TRBV4-2
CASSQVRADTDTQYF
TGTGCCAGCAGCCAAGTGCGGGCGGACACAGATACGCAGTATTTT
>TRBJ2-3|.|TRBV6-1
CASSASGSTKTLTQYF
TGTGCCAGCAGTGCTTCCGGGTCGACGAAAACTCTGACGCAGTATTTT
>TRBJ2-7|.|TRBV11-2
CASSLGREQYF
TGTGCCAGCAGCTTAGGGAGGGAGCAGTACTTC
>TRBJ2-1|TRBD1|TRBV7-2
CASSPGQVNGDEQFF
TGTGCCAGCAGCCCGGGACAGGTAAATGGAGATGAGCAGTTCTTC
>TRBJ1-5|.|TRBV18
CASSPPTAPFNQPQHF
TGTGCCAGCTCACCGCCGACAGCGCCGTTCAATCAGCCCCAGCATTTT